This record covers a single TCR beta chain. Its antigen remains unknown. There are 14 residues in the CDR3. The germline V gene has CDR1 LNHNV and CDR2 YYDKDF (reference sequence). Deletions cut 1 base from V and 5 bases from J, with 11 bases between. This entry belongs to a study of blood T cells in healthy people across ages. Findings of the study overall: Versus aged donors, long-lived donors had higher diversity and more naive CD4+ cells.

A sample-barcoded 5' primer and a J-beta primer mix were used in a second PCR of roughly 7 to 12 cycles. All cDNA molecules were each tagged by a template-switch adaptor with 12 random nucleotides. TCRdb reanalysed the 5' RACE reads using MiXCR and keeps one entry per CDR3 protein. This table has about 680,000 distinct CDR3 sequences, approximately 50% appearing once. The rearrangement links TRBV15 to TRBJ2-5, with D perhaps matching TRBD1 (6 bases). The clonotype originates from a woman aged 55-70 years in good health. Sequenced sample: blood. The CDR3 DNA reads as TGTGCCACCAGCAGAGGTGGCCAGGGGGAGACCCAGTACTTC. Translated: CATSRGGQGETQYF.